This TCR beta chain is drawn from a study of blood T cell repertoires in COVID-19 (dated by TCRdb to about 2020). Regarding the complete study: Samples from collaborators originated in the United States, Italy and Spain and spanned both the acute and convalescent phases of COVID-19. A de-identified subject ID, COVID-19 status, age in years and sex were almost always included in the sample metadata. The material from the prospective study consisted of cDNA or gDNA derived from T cells, B-cell-depleted T cells, or PBMCs. Samples came from the ongoing ImmuneRACE study (first 160 participants) plus 1,254 subjects from 6 global collaborators. The dataset comprised deeply sampled blood TCRbeta repertoires from subjects exposed to, actively infected with, or recovered from COVID-19. Where available, HLA class I and class II types were obtained from metadata supplied by the sample provider rather than from assay-based typing. The repertoires were released in a freely available public database meant as a resource for research on the immune response to SARS-CoV-2. Broad study findings and their caveats: The quantity of clinical and demographic metadata differed by source and by participant and was supplied without curation.

About this clone itself: Its cognate antigen has yet to be identified. No quality values exist for individual bases; no much larger clone is one base distant.

A second Seattle source provided samples from volunteer blood donors who had recovered from COVID-19. Whole blood was collected in K2EDTA tubes by collaborating institutions according to the institutions' own protocols. For TCRbeta analysis, collaborator samples were shipped as frozen whole blood, as isolated PBMCs, or as DNA extracted from either sample type. TCRbeta CDR3 regions were amplified from genomic DNA using the immunoSEQ Assay, a bias-controlled multiplex PCR. From the authors' description of their analysis: Nucleated cell counts per sample were estimated from amplification of reference gene primers within the assay. Sequence reads were collapsed and filtered to measure the absolute abundance of every unique TCRbeta CDR3 rearrangement. Productive Simpson clonality was computed per sample as the square root of Simpson's diversity index over productive rearrangements. Here the immuneACCESS table is served through TCRdb, limited to in-frame sequences with V and J called. Missing clones are a known gap in these copies; in checked studies unresolved V genes cover under half, and the rest lacks a known reason. Clone size and the V and J calls come from that table; the DNA yielded D and trimming. The sample table holds over 300,000 clones, of which roughly 90% were seen once. The leading ten clones occupy approximately 6.5% of the sample.

The V end loses 4 bases and the J end loses 10 bases, and a stretch of 11 bases separates them. The CDR3 spans 13 residues, from the cysteine through the phenylalanine. The only DNA kept is the CDR3, 39 bases in frame from the first base. The CDR1 and CDR2 encoded by the germline V gene are MGHRA and YSYEKL. The specimen sequenced was peripheral blood. This clonotype originated in a man younger than 35 who had recovered from COVID-19. The sequence is built from TRBV4-1 and TRBJ1-6; no D gene is confidently identified. The CDR3 region has the sequence CASSPMGGSPLHF. The bases read TGCGCCAGCAGCCCGATGGGAGGATCACCCCTCCACTTT.